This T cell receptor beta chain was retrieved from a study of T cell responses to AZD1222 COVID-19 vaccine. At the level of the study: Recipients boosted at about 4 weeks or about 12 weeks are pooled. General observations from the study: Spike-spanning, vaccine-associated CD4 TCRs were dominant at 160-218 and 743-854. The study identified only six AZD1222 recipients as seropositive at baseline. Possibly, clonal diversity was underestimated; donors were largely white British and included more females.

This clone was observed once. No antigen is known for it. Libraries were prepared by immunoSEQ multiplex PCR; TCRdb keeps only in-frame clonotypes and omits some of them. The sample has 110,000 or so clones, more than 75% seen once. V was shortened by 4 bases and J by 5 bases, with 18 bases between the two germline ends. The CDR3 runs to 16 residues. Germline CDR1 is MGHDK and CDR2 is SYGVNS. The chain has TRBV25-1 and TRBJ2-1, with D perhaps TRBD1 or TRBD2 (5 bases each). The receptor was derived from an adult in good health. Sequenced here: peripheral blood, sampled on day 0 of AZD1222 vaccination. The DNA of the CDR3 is TGTGCCAGCAGTGTCGGATTGAGGGGTAGCCACAATGAGCAGTTCTTC. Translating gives CASSVGLRGSHNEQFF.